This entry features one T cell receptor beta chain sequence. What it binds is unknown. Germline V gene lookup returns CDR1 LNHDA and CDR2 SQIVND (reference sequence). The CDR3 contains 15 residues. The junction had 11 bases not matched to a gene; V was cut back by 6 bases and J by 8 bases. Measured with immunoSEQ multiplex PCR; TCRdb has only the in-frame clones, and not every one. The sample consists of about 4,900 clones, roughly 40% of them appearing once. Treatment described: randomized to nivolumab then ipilimumab (arm A) or the reverse (arm B). This sample was taken from a study of sequential checkpoint blockade in melanoma. Overall study: Both treatment sequences were followed by maintenance nivolumab. Matched biopsies came pretreatment and at week 13 for 20 to 25 patients. TCRbeta immunosequencing was performed on DNA from 75 to 95 pretreatment melanoma tumor samples.

Whole-study findings and limits: Pretreatment TIL clonality tracked with response in the nivolumab-first arm.

This receptor was identified in a human donor with melanoma. V gene TRBV19 combines with J gene TRBJ2-1, with 9 bases aligning to TRBD2. Material: tumor tissue (inferred from file names), obtained from a patient given nivolumab and ipilimumab in sequence. CDR3 in DNA: TGTGCCAGTAGATGGCGGCGGGAGGGTATCGATGAGCAGTTCTTC. Residues: CASRWRREGIDEQFF.